The rows below give T cell receptor beta chains drawn from one sample of a study of cytomegalovirus exposure and HLA in healthy donors. Assay: immunoSEQ multiplex PCR; the TCRdb copy retains only in-frame clones and omits some. The table includes 250,000 to 350,000 clones, 70% to 90% detected once. The sample comprised PBMCs. These receptors all stem from a man in his forties in good health and CMV-seropositive. The CDR3 runs from the conserved cysteine through the conserved F or W. The D gene is left open where the match is weak. The size entry is marked missing in some rows and otherwise reads once, few, many or a size class.

cdr3_nt cdr3_aa v_call d_call clone_size j_call
TGCGCCAGCAGCTTTGCGGGGGCCTACGAGCAGTACTTC CASSFAGAYEQYF TRBV5-1 TRBD2 once TRBJ2-7
TGTGCCATCAGTGACCCCGTCACAGGGGGCCTGAGCAATCAGCCCCAGCATTTT CAISDPVTGGLSNQPQHF TRBV10-3 TRBD1 . TRBJ1-5
TGTTCCAGCAGCTCCGAGGACTATCGAGACAATGAGCAGTTCTTC CSSSSEDYRDNEQFF TRBV7-9 . once TRBJ2-1
TGCGCCAGCAGCTTGGGAGGGACTTCGGGGAATCAGCCCCAGCATTTT CASSLGGTSGNQPQHF TRBV5-1 . . TRBJ1-5
TGTGCCAGCAGTGCTGCCCCGAGGAGCTCCTACGAGCAGTACTTC CASSAAPRSSYEQYF TRBV6-1 . . TRBJ2-7
TGTGCCAGCAGTGAACAGGGGTATACCGGGGAGCTGTTTTTT CASSEQGYTGELFF TRBV6-4 TRBD1 . TRBJ2-2
TGTGCCAGCAGCTCCGGGACAGGGGTAATTCGCGAGCAGTACTTC CASSSGTGVIREQYF TRBV5-6 TRBD1 . TRBJ2-7
TGCAGCGTTGTGGGACTAGCGGGAGATACGCAGTATTTT CSVVGLAGDTQYF TRBV29-1 TRBD2 . TRBJ2-3
TGTGCCAGCAGCGCGACAGGGGGCGGGAGTGAAGCTTTCTTT CASSATGGGSEAFF TRBV7-3 TRBD1 once TRBJ1-1
TGTGCCAGCAGGCACAGGGACGTGAGCACTGAAGCTTTCTTT CASRHRDVSTEAFF TRBV2 . . TRBJ1-1
TGTGCCAGCAGTGCTGAGGCGGCGGGATACAATGAGCAGTTCTTC CASSAEAAGYNEQFF TRBV2 . . TRBJ2-1
TGTGCCAGCAGTTCCCGAACCCGGGACAGGGAAACCTACGAGCAGTACTTC CASSSRTRDRETYEQYF TRBV28 TRBD1 once TRBJ2-7
TGTGCCAGCAGTCCTCCGGGGGGGGCCTACAATGAGCAGTTCTTC CASSPPGGAYNEQFF TRBV28 TRBD2 . TRBJ2-1
TGTGCCAGCAGTTTAGCTACGAACACCGGGGAGCTGTTTTTT CASSLATNTGELFF TRBV27 . once TRBJ2-2
TGTGCCAGCAGTTTGGGACAGCCCGGAGAGCAGTACTTC CASSLGQPGEQYF TRBV28 TRBD1 . TRBJ2-7
TGTGCCAGCAGCCGAAGGATAGCGGGGACCACCGGGGAGCTGTTTTTT CASSRRIAGTTGELFF TRBV7-8 TRBD2 . TRBJ2-2
TGTGCCAGCAGCCCGACAGGGCCCGAGCAGTACTTC CASSPTGPEQYF TRBV7-9 TRBD1 . TRBJ2-7
TGTGCCAGCTCACCACCTAGCGGGAGGGGAGGTGAGCAGTACTTC CASSPPSGRGGEQYF TRBV18 TRBD2 few TRBJ2-7
TGTGCCAGCAGCTTAATCAGGGGACGGGGTGAAGCTTTCTTT CASSLIRGRGEAFF TRBV11-2 . . TRBJ1-1
TGTGCCAGCAGCGCCCTCGGAGGCACTGAAGCTTTCTTT CASSALGGTEAFF TRBV7-2 . . TRBJ1-1
TGTGCCAGCAGTGAAGCGCTTCCGAGAGTAGCGGGATCCTACGAGCAGTACTTC CASSEALPRVAGSYEQYF TRBV6-1 TRBD2 . TRBJ2-7
TGTGCCATCAGTGAGTCGGGCAGGGGCACTGAAGCTTTCTTT CAISESGRGTEAFF TRBV10-3 . . TRBJ1-1
TGTGCCAGCAGTTTGGGGGACAGGGAGTATTCTGAAGCTTTCTTT CASSLGDREYSEAFF TRBV28 TRBD1 . TRBJ1-1
TGTGCCAGCAGTCAGAGGGACTCTGAGCAGTTCTTC CASSQRDSEQFF TRBV28 . once TRBJ2-1
TGTGCCAGCTCACCAAGGCAGTTGGAGGGCTACACCTTC CASSPRQLEGYTF TRBV18 . once TRBJ1-2
TGTGCCAGCAGTGAATTCGTCAGGGGCGCGAACACCGGGGAGCTGTTTTTT CASSEFVRGANTGELFF TRBV25-1 . . TRBJ2-2
TGTGCCAGCAGCCCCGGGAGTTCAACTAATGAAAAACTGTTTTTT CASSPGSSTNEKLFF TRBV5-5 . . TRBJ1-4
TGTGCCAGCAGCCCCCCCGGACTAGCGGGAGGAGATGAGCAGTTCTTC CASSPPGLAGGDEQFF TRBV7-9 TRBD2 . TRBJ2-1
TGTGCCAGCAGTCCGAGGGGGGGCTTCGATGAGCAGTTCTTC CASSPRGGFDEQFF TRBV27 . . TRBJ2-1
TGTGCCAGCAGCGGACTAGCGAGCACAGATACGCAGTATTTT CASSGLASTDTQYF TRBV28 TRBD2 . TRBJ2-3
TGCGCCAGCAGCCGGGACAACTCCTACGAGCAGTACTTC CASSRDNSYEQYF TRBV5-1 . . TRBJ2-7
TGTGCCAGCAGCGTAGTGTCCCGAGGAAATGAAGCTTTCTTT CASSVVSRGNEAFF TRBV9 . few TRBJ1-1
TGTGCCATCAGTAGGGACAGAGACAATCAGCCCCAGCATTTT CAISRDRDNQPQHF TRBV10-3 TRBD1 few TRBJ1-5
TGTGCCAGCAGCGATCGGGGCTCCTACAATGAGCAGTTCTTC CASSDRGSYNEQFF TRBV7-9 . . TRBJ2-1
TGTGCCAGCAGCTCGCGACAGGGCAAGTACGAGCAGTACTTC CASSSRQGKYEQYF TRBV7-9 TRBD1 . TRBJ2-7
TGCGCCAGCAGCCAACCCACGACAGTCCCTGAAGCTTTCTTT CASSQPTTVPEAFF TRBV4-1 . few TRBJ1-1
TGTGCCAGCAGTCGAACGGGACAGGGCACAGATACGCAGTATTTT CASSRTGQGTDTQYF TRBV6-5 TRBD1 . TRBJ2-3
TGTGCCAGCAGCTTTTCCCCGGGGACAGGGACCGAAAAACTGTTTTTT CASSFSPGTGTEKLFF TRBV5-6 TRBD1 . TRBJ1-4
TGTGCCAGTAGTACCTCGGGACATCGCCAGCCCCAGCATTTT CASSTSGHRQPQHF TRBV19 . . TRBJ1-5
TGCAGCGTTGAACGTAGGCTAGCGGGAGGAGGAGATACGCAGTATTTT CSVERRLAGGGDTQYF TRBV29-1 TRBD2 . TRBJ2-3
TGTGCCAGCAGCGCCGGACTTGATTCCGAGCAGTACTTC CASSAGLDSEQYF TRBV9 . . TRBJ2-7
TGCGCCAGCAGTGAGGGGACAGGAGTCTATGGCTACACCTTC CASSEGTGVYGYTF TRBV10-2 TRBD1 . TRBJ1-2
TGTGCCAGCAGTTACTCCAGGGGTCGAGGAGATACGCAGTATTTT CASSYSRGRGDTQYF TRBV6-6 . few TRBJ2-3
TGCGCCAGCAGTCCCGGGACAGGGCTCTACGAGCAGTACTTC CASSPGTGLYEQYF TRBV10-1 TRBD1 . TRBJ2-7
TGTGCCAGCAGCTGGGGACAGGGAAGCTATGGCTACACCTTC CASSWGQGSYGYTF TRBV28 TRBD1 . TRBJ1-2
TGTGCCTTAGGGAGGGGGTTATTTAAAGGAGAGACCCAGTACTTC CALGRGLFKGETQYF TRBV5-4 . . TRBJ2-5
TGTGCCAGCAGCTTTCCGAGCCGAAATCCCACAGATACGCAGTATTTT CASSFPSRNPTDTQYF TRBV5-6 . . TRBJ2-3
TGTGCCAGCAGCGTAGGTAGCGGGAGGCGCACAGATACGCAGTATTTT CASSVGSGRRTDTQYF TRBV9 TRBD2 few TRBJ2-3
TGTTCCAGCAGCTTAGTAAGCGCCGAGCAGTACTTC CSSSLVSAEQYF TRBV7-9 . . TRBJ2-7
TGTGCCAGCAGTTCCACAGGGGGCTTGGGCTACACCTTC CASSSTGGLGYTF TRBV6-5 TRBD1 . TRBJ1-2
TGTGCCAGCAGCTTAAGGAGGCTAGCGGGTAGCTCCTACGAGCAGTACTTC CASSLRRLAGSSYEQYF TRBV13 TRBD2 . TRBJ2-7
TGTGCCAGTAGCTTTTACCAGGGCAATGAGCAGTTCTTC CASSFYQGNEQFF TRBV19 . . TRBJ2-1
TGTGCCAGCAGCAAAGGGACTAGCCGGCAAGAGACCCAGTACTTC CASSKGTSRQETQYF TRBV7-3 TRBD2 . TRBJ2-5
TGTGCCAGCAGTGGGAGTACAGGGGATCAGCCCCAGCATTTT CASSGSTGDQPQHF TRBV6-1 TRBD1 . TRBJ1-5
TGCGCCAGCAGCTTGGCGCAGGGTTCCCAAGGCTACGAGCAGTACTTC CASSLAQGSQGYEQYF TRBV5-1 . . TRBJ2-7
TGTGCCAGCAGCCGGGACAGATACACCGGGGAGCTGTTTTTT CASSRDRYTGELFF TRBV14 TRBD1 . TRBJ2-2
TGTGCCACCAGCTTCCGGGACAGGGTTTTCTTGTCTCAGCCCCAGCATTTT CATSFRDRVFLSQPQHF TRBV15 TRBD1 . TRBJ1-5